This T cell receptor beta chain came from a study of blood T cells in healthy people across ages (dated by TCRdb to between 2015 and 2016). Some background on the complete study: In model experiments, template switching captured roughly one uniquely barcoded TCR beta cDNA molecule for every two T cells. To track age-related changes in TCR beta repertoire diversity, the study relied on deep sequencing normalized with unique cDNA molecular identifiers. The donors were divided into four age groups: young (average about 15 years), middle-aged (roughly 42), aged (around 67) and long-lived (more than 75). Two additional independent replicas of 1 million unique cDNA reads from the same blood draw were analyzed for two donors (one aged 18 to 30 and one aged 80 or older). To avoid experimental bias, donors of different ages were spread randomly across the sequencing lanes. The full study reports these points: Estimates of total diversity based on one million sequenced T cells were regarded as lower bounds and as underestimates. Because donor CMV infection status was unknown, age-related changes in expanded clonotypes were potentially confounded. Bulk unsorted PBMC profiling prevented conclusive comparison of naive and antigen-experienced compartments. Observed TCR beta diversity per million T cells fell roughly linearly with age, and a significant reduction was already apparent by age around 44. Compared with the aged group, more naive CD4+ T cells, fewer expanded clones and increased TCR diversity were shown by the long-lived group, suggesting age selection. The percentage of naive T cells measured by flow cytometry correlated strongly with observed TCR beta diversity.

Library method: 5' RACE. The sequencing machine was an Illumina HiSeq 2500. The second PCR ran for roughly 7 to 12 cycles and used a J-beta primer mix along with a sample-barcoded 5' primer. A template-switch 5' adaptor carrying 12 random nucleotides introduced a unique molecular identifier onto each TCR beta cDNA molecule. Each sample yielded at least 2.5 million CDR3-containing paired-end reads. First-strand cDNA was synthesized from all RNA with the Mint cDNA synthesis kit, primed by a TRBC-specific oligonucleotide. Following uracil-DNA glycosylase treatment, all cDNA underwent a first 18-cycle PCR with the universal primers M1SS and BC2_uni_R. As for how the authors treated the data: Each sample was normalized by randomly selecting 1 million high-quality reads, each carrying a distinct molecular identifier. Reads sharing molecular identifiers were discarded rather than binned into consensus sequences. CDR3 identification, clonotype clustering and error correction used MiTCR with a Q25 quality threshold and the strictest error-elimination algorithm. A nonparametric unseen species model using Euler transformation provided a lower-bound estimate of total TCR beta diversity. TCRdb redid the processing of the public reads, applying fastp at Q25 and MiXCR, and retained in-frame beta chains. Each record represents a unique CDR3 protein, reported with the most common genes and DNA among its rows. TCRdb assigned the V and J calls; the authors' analysis was not used. Present in this sample are about 600,000 distinct CDR3 sequences, around 48% of which were seen just once. The ten largest clones capture approximately 25% of the sample.

About this clonotype: The target of this receptor is not known. No quality values exist for individual bases; no much larger clone is one base distant.

The CDR3 spans 17 residues, from the cysteine through the phenylalanine. The entry retains the CDR3 DNA only, 51 bases that are in frame from base 1. V ends up 3 bases short and J 2 bases short, with an unmatched junction base count of 12. The CDR1 and CDR2 encoded by the germline V gene (reference sequence) are LNHNV and YYDKDF. The donors were roughly 38 Caucasian individuals from Russia, aged roughly 6 to 90 years, who were systemically healthy. Each donor gave approximately 9.3 milliliters of peripheral blood, collected into EDTA-treated Vacutainer tubes. Ficoll-Paque density-gradient centrifugation was used to isolate PBMCs, with at least 6 million obtained per sample. Total RNA was extracted from PBMCs with Trizol reagent, with at least 6 micrograms obtained per sample. For every donor, an aliquot of PBMCs went through flow cytometry to measure the percentages of naive CD45RAhigh/CD27high T cells.

The sequenced material came from blood. The rearrangement combines TRBV15 with TRBJ2-5; 7 central bases correspond to TRBD1. This TCR derives from a man aged 80 or over in good health. CDR3 protein: CATSSPLDREGQETQYF. Here is the DNA: TGTGCCACCAGCAGTCCCCTCGACAGGGAAGGTCAAGAGACCCAGTACTTC.